The TCR beta chain under discussion was sequenced for a study of T-cell memory formation after mild COVID-19. Turning to the study itself: Across donors, TCR clusters were largely donor specific.

This clonotype was seen a few times. Its matching antigen is unknown. Findings and caveats of the study: The SARS-CoV-2 specificity of second-wave clones reaching peak at day 37 remained unverified. Largely, contracting CD4+ clones fell within CM and EM, and contracting CD8+ clones within EMRA.

From 5'RACE with constant-segment primers came TCR alpha and TCR beta cDNA libraries that carried sample barcodes and UMIs. Each CDR3 protein is one row after TCRdb ran MiXCR on the 5' RACE reads. This table holds approximately 400,000 distinct CDR3 sequences, more than 15% found once. CDR1 is DFQATT, CDR2 SNEGSKA, per germline (reference sequence). The CDR3 consists of 16 residues. Trimming cost V 1 base and J 4 bases, with 18 bases left between them. The chain is built from TRBV20-1 and TRBJ2-3; D is tentatively TRBD1 or TRBD2 (6 bases each). The material sequenced was PBMCs or a T cell subset sorted from them (not recorded which). The sequence was collected from a man younger than 35 who had mild COVID-19 (a few samples of this study predate the infection). Cell type and time point are not known. CDR3 region: CSARAGRGGLADTQYF. The CDR3 region has the DNA TGCAGTGCTAGAGCCGGGCGTGGGGGGCTTGCAGATACGCAGTATTTT.